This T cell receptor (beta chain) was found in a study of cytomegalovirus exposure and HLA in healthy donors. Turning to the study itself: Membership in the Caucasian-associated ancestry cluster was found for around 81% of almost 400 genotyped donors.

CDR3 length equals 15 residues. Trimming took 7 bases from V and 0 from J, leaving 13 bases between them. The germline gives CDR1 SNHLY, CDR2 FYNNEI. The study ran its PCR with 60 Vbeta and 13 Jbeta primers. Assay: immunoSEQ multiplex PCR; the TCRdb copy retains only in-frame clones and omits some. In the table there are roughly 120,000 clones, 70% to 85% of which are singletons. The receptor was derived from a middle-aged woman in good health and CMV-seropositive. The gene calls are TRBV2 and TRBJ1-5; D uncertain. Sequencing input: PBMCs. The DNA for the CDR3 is TGTGCCAGCACCAAGACTCGATATAGCAATCAGCCCCAGCATTTT. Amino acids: CASTKTRYSNQPQHF.